The rows below give T cell receptor beta chains drawn from one sample of a study of CD8+CD57+ T cells in acquired aplastic anemia. TCRdb passed the reads through MiXCR, listing each CDR3 protein once. The data show some 240,000 distinct CDR3 sequences, roughly 35% seen once. The sample consisted of sorted CD4+, CD8+, or CD8+CD57+ T cells (not recorded which) from PBMCs. All receptors derive from a human donor in good health, serving as a control. The conserved cysteine and the conserved F or W are not part of the CDR3 here. Each record gives: J gene, V gene, CDR3 protein.

j_gene: TRBJ1-6; v_gene: TRBV6-5; CDR3aa: ASSYWGPPGNSPLH
j_gene: TRBJ2-3; v_gene: TRBV20-1; CDR3aa: SARGSTITDTQY
j_gene: TRBJ1-2; v_gene: TRBV27; CDR3aa: ASRGGTAANYGYT
j_gene: TRBJ1-4; v_gene: TRBV20-1; CDR3aa: SAQGSDNEKLF
j_gene: TRBJ2-1; v_gene: TRBV25-1; CDR3aa: ASSDSNSYEQF
j_gene: TRBJ1-1; v_gene: TRBV7-2; CDR3aa: ASSTRAGYTEAF
j_gene: TRBJ2-1; v_gene: TRBV6-1; CDR3aa: ASSLRLAGGYNEQF
j_gene: TRBJ1-3; v_gene: TRBV3-1; CDR3aa: ASSQDRRSSGNTIY
j_gene: TRBJ1-6; v_gene: TRBV20-1; CDR3aa: SARSTGTGWSPLH
j_gene: TRBJ1-4; v_gene: TRBV5-1; CDR3aa: ASSLEARGREKLF
j_gene: TRBJ2-3; v_gene: TRBV11-2; CDR3aa: ASSRPSGVDTDTQY
j_gene: TRBJ2-5; v_gene: TRBV25-1; CDR3aa: ASEDGQVGVRETQY
j_gene: TRBJ2-1; v_gene: TRBV19; CDR3aa: ASNSLAGTGEGEQF
j_gene: TRBJ2-2; v_gene: TRBV25-1; CDR3aa: ASSNRGNGELF
j_gene: TRBJ2-5; v_gene: TRBV6-2/TRBV6-3; CDR3aa: ASSYGEGTQY
j_gene: TRBJ1-1; v_gene: TRBV19; CDR3aa: ASSPLGQGTEAF
j_gene: TRBJ1-5; v_gene: TRBV2; CDR3aa: ASSGTEQETQH
j_gene: TRBJ2-4; v_gene: TRBV20-1; CDR3aa: SASFFAGENIQY
j_gene: TRBJ1-5; v_gene: TRBV19; CDR3aa: ASSIEGGVQPQH
j_gene: TRBJ2-6; v_gene: TRBV15; CDR3aa: ATSRFRSSGANVLT
j_gene: TRBJ1-2; v_gene: TRBV3-1; CDR3aa: ASSQSGTGAWSYT
j_gene: TRBJ2-2; v_gene: TRBV29-1; CDR3aa: SVEAGVGELF
j_gene: TRBJ1-5; v_gene: TRBV28; CDR3aa: ASSFSDLLGNQPQH
j_gene: TRBJ2-5; v_gene: TRBV20-1; CDR3aa: SATRLAGDLETQY
j_gene: TRBJ2-7; v_gene: TRBV6-1; CDR3aa: ASRDRVFEQY
j_gene: TRBJ2-7; v_gene: TRBV10-1; CDR3aa: ASSESLAGEQY
j_gene: TRBJ2-7; v_gene: TRBV5-1; CDR3aa: ASSLEVPGDEQY
j_gene: TRBJ1-1; v_gene: TRBV5-6; CDR3aa: ASSRLWGNTEAF
j_gene: TRBJ2-1; v_gene: TRBV6-4; CDR3aa: ASSGLGLAGEGSYNEQF
j_gene: TRBJ1-5; v_gene: TRBV6-1; CDR3aa: ASSRTADSNQPQH
j_gene: TRBJ2-7; v_gene: TRBV24-1; CDR3aa: AIDDGQGYEQY
j_gene: TRBJ2-5; v_gene: TRBV5-4; CDR3aa: ASSTRTSGKETQY
j_gene: TRBJ1-3; v_gene: TRBV30; CDR3aa: ARGGGDRGNTIY
j_gene: TRBJ2-1; v_gene: TRBV20-1; CDR3aa: SARAIAGGPYYEQF
j_gene: TRBJ1-3; v_gene: TRBV4-1; CDR3aa: AGSPTGTYSGNTIY
j_gene: TRBJ1-6; v_gene: TRBV7-9; CDR3aa: ASVRGAGNSPLH
j_gene: TRBJ1-2; v_gene: TRBV12-3/TRBV12-4; CDR3aa: ASTPPIWDREYGYT
j_gene: TRBJ1-5; v_gene: TRBV20-1; CDR3aa: SASAPEAQH
j_gene: TRBJ2-2; v_gene: TRBV6-6; CDR3aa: ASSYSWTGSLGELF
j_gene: TRBJ2-5; v_gene: TRBV18; CDR3aa: ASSRLQGAGETQY
j_gene: TRBJ1-2; v_gene: TRBV5-1; CDR3aa: ASSLEPTNYGYT
j_gene: TRBJ2-3; v_gene: TRBV7-2; CDR3aa: AGGDSLTDTQY